Listed below are T cell receptor beta chains from one sample, sequenced in a study of T cell responses to AZD1222 COVID-19 vaccine. Sequenced by immunoSEQ multiplex PCR; TCRdb stores in-frame clones only, minus some. The sample contains fewer than 130,000 clones, 80% to 95% of which appear only once. The input for sequencing was peripheral blood, taken 28 days after the second AZD1222 dose. These receptors were taken from an adult who received the AZD1222 COVID-19 vaccine. The CDR3 runs from the conserved cysteine through the conserved F or W. Each record gives: clone size, V gene, D gene, J gene, CDR3 DNA, CDR3 protein. A D gene is named only where the DNA matches it firmly. Size is omitted from some rows. Given values are once, few, many or a class for expanded clones.

>NA|TRBV24-1|NA|TRBJ2-5
TGTGCCACCAGTGATCCTGGACTGGAAGAGACCCAGTACTTC
CATSDPGLEETQYF
>NA|TRBV4-3|TRBD1|TRBJ1-3
TGCGCCAGCAGCCAGGGACAGGGGGCCTACACCATATATTTT
CASSQGQGAYTIYF
>NA|TRBV19|TRBD1|TRBJ2-7
TGTGCCAGTAGTCCCTACCGGGGACAGGGGTCCTACGAGCAGTACTTC
CASSPYRGQGSYEQYF
>NA|TRBV3-1/TRBV3-2|NA|TRBJ2-7
TGTGCCAGCAGCCAAACCGGGACATTGTACGAGCAGTACTTC
CASSQTGTLYEQYF
>NA|TRBV12-3/TRBV12-4|NA|TRBJ1-5
TGTGCCAGCAGTAGACAGTTAAATCAGCCCCAGCATTTT
CASSRQLNQPQHF
>NA|TRBV7-9|NA|TRBJ1-3
TGTGCCAGCAGCCCCGGACTACCCTCTGGAAACACCATATATTTT
CASSPGLPSGNTIYF
>once|TRBV5-5|NA|TRBJ2-2
TGTGCCAGCAGCTTGGGGCCGAACACCGGGGAGCTGTTTTTT
CASSLGPNTGELFF
>NA|TRBV13|NA|TRBJ1-1
TGTGCCAGCAGCATAGGACCGATGAACACTGAAGCTTTCTTT
CASSIGPMNTEAFF
>once|TRBV4-2|NA|TRBJ1-2
TGTGCCAGCAGCCAACGGGACCGGTCTAACTATGGCTACACCTTC
CASSQRDRSNYGYTF
>NA|TRBV5-1|NA|TRBJ1-3
TGCGCCAGCAGCTTGGAGAGTGGGGCCCCTTCTGGAAACACCATATATTTT
CASSLESGAPSGNTIYF
>NA|TRBV5-1|NA|TRBJ1-2
TGCGCCAGCAGCTTTTACGATCATGGCTACACCTTC
CASSFYDHGYTF
>NA|TRBV3-1/TRBV3-2|NA|TRBJ2-7
TGTGCCAGCAGCCAAATGCCGGTAACCTACGAGCAGTACTTC
CASSQMPVTYEQYF
>NA|TRBV7-9|NA|TRBJ1-4
TGTGCCAGCAGCTCCGGGGGCAGTAATGAAAAACTGTTTTTT
CASSSGGSNEKLFF
>NA|TRBV5-1|NA|TRBJ1-4
TGCGCCAGCAGCTTGACAGCCAGGGAGGGGGAAAAACTGTTTTTT
CASSLTAREGEKLFF
>NA|TRBV19|NA|TRBJ1-4
TGTGCCAGTAGTATTGTCAAAAGTGAAAAACTGTTTTTT
CASSIVKSEKLFF
>NA|TRBV2|NA|TRBJ2-5
TGTGCCAGCAGTGAGATGATCCAAGAGACCCAGTACTTC
CASSEMIQETQYF
>NA|TRBV27|NA|TRBJ2-1
TGTGCCAGCAGCAGGACAGCTTACAATGAGCAGTTCTTC
CASSRTAYNEQFF
>NA|TRBV29-1|TRBD1|TRBJ2-1
TGCAGCGTTAAGGGACAGGGGTCGAGAACAGTAAATGAGCAGTTCTTC
CSVKGQGSRTVNEQFF
>NA|TRBV3-1/TRBV3-2|NA|TRBJ1-5
TGTGCCAGCAGCCAAGACCCGGGGGGTTATAGCAATCAGCCCCAGCATTTT
CASSQDPGGYSNQPQHF
>NA|TRBV24-1|TRBD1|TRBJ2-2
TGTGCCACCACTTCAGGGGGAACCGGGGAGCTGTTTTTT
CATTSGGTGELFF
>NA|TRBV12-3/TRBV12-4|NA|TRBJ1-2
TGTGCCAGCAGTTTCAGCAGGCACTATGGCTACACCTTC
CASSFSRHYGYTF
>NA|TRBV12-3/TRBV12-4|NA|TRBJ2-5
TGTGCCAGCAGCCCGACTAGGAAAGAGACCCAGTACTTC
CASSPTRKETQYF